Here is one T cell receptor (beta chain) with its context. Antigen unknown. The data are from a study of long-term antiretroviral therapy in people with HIV. The V end was cut by 1 base, the J end by 0 bases, with 4 bases between. CDR1 SGHNT and CDR2 YYREEE come from the germline V gene (reference sequence). The CDR3 is 13 amino acids. Broader study findings: Diversity measured after ART increased yet remained under transplant donor controls. Versus controls, repertoires in people with HIV had narrower CDR3 length ranges.

The assay used was immunoSEQ (version v3.0), run at survey level. A target of roughly 40,000-55,000 T-cell genomes per sample was set for sequencing. TCRdb keeps only in-frame clones here, not all; method: immunoSEQ multiplex PCR. The sample contains about 36,000 clones, 70% to 90% of which appear only once. This material consisted of unsorted PBMCs, taken 2.2 years after starting antiretroviral therapy. The gene calls are TRBV5-4 and TRBJ1-2; D remains unclear. This receptor was obtained from a man aged 18-30 years with HIV. CDR3 residues: CASSLTANYGYTF. The DNA for the CDR3 is TGTGCCAGCAGCTTGACAGCTAACTATGGCTACACCTTC. The full variable domain, its missing parts supplied by reference TRBV5-4 and TRBJ1-2, is ETGVTQSPTHLIKTRGQQVTLRCSSQSGHNTVSWYQQALGQGPQFIFQYYREEENGRGNFPPRFSGLQFPNYSSELNVNALELDDSALYLCASSLTANYGYTFGSGTRLTVV.